This paragraph reports one T cell receptor (beta chain). The method was immunoSEQ multiplex PCR; TCRdb's version includes in-frame clones alone and lacks a portion of them. Of around 110,000 clones listed, about nine tenths are singletons. Unstimulated PBMCs were sorted into CD3+CD4+ and CD3+CD8+ populations. The CDR3 length is 15 residues. Unmatched junction bases numbered 6, after V lost 3 bases and J lost 0 bases. Germline CDR1 reads SGHRS; CDR2 reads YFSETQ. The data derive from a study of T cell clones after liver transplantation. About the research overall: Three of the eight recipients were HCV-positive; the rest had non-autoimmune, non-viral transplant indications.

Here the sequenced sample was CD4+ T cells from blood, taken 12 months after liver transplant. This rearrangement joins TRBV5-1 to TRBJ2-7; TRBD2 matches 7 bases. This receptor was taken from a human patient who received a liver transplant. Some T cells could come from the graft donor. CDR3 nucleotide sequence: TGCGCCAGCAGCTCTGGACTAGTGGGCTCCTACGAGCAGTACTTC. This gives the protein CASSSGLVGSYEQYF.